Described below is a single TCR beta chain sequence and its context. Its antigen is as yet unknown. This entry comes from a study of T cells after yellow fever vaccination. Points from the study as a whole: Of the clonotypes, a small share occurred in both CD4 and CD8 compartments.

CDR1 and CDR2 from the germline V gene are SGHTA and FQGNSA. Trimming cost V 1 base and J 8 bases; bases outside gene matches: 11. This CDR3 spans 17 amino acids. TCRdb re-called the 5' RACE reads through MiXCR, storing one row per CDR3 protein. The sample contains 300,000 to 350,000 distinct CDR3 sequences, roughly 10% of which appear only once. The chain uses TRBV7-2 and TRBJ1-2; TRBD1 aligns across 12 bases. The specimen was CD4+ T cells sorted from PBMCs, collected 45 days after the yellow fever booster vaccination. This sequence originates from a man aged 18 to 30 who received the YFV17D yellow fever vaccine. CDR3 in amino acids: CASSLDGTGGAFSGYTF. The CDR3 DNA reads TGTGCCAGCAGCTTAGATGGGACAGGGGGCGCTTTTAGCGGCTACACCTTC.